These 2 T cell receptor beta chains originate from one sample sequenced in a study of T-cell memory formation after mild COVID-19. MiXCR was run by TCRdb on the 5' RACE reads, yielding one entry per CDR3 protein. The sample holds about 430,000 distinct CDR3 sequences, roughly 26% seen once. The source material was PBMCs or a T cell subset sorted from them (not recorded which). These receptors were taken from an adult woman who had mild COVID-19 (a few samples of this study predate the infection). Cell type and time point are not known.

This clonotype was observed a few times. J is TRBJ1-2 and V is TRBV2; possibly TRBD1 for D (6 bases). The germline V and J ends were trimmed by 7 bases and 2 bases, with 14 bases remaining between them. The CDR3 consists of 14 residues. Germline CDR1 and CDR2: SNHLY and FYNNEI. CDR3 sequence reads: CASTEQGSNYGYTF. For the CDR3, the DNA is TGTGCCAGCACCGAACAGGGATCCAACTATGGCTACACCTTC.

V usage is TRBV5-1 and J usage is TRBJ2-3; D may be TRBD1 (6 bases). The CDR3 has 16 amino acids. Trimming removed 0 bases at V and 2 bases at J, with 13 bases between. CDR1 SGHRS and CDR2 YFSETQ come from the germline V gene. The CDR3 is CASSLGGGDDTDTQYF. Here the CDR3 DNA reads TGCGCCAGCAGCTTGGGTGGGGGCGATGACACAGATACGCAGTATTTT.